This T cell receptor (beta chain) is from a study of cytomegalovirus exposure and HLA in healthy donors. Study-wide points: Reportedly, cytomegalovirus status was diagnosed with high sensitivity and specificity. It emerged from a later analysis that several of the most significant clusters appeared to be linked to common viral pathogens.

PCR primers comprised 60 Vbeta and 13 Jbeta primers. Profiled with immunoSEQ multiplex PCR; TCRdb holds only in-frame clones, not every one. The table lists some 98,000 clones, 65% to 80% of them singletons. Details on this clone: What it binds is unknown.

The CDR3 covers 15 residues. CDR1 and CDR2 (germline): MNHEY, SVGAGI. V was pared by 6 bases and J by 0 bases, with 12 bases between. Sequenced: PBMCs. This clonotype originated in a human donor in good health. The J gene is TRBJ1-3, the V gene TRBV6-5; D unresolved. CDR3 in amino acids: CASRKRSSSGNTIYF. The CDR3 bases are TGTGCCAGCAGGAAGAGGTCTAGCTCTGGAAACACCATATATTTT.